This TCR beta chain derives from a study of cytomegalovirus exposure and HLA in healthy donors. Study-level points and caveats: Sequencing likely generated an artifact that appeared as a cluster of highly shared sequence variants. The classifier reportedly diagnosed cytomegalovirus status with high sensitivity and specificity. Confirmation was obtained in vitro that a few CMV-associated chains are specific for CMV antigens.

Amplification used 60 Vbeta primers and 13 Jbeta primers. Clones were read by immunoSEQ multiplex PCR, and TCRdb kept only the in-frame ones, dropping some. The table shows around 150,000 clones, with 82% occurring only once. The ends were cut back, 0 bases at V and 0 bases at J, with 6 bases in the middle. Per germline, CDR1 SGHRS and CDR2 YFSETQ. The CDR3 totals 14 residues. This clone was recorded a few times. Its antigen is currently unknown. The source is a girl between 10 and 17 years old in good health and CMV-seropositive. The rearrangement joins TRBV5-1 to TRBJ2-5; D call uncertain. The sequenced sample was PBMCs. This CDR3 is CASSLALYQETQYF. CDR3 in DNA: TGCGCCAGCAGCTTGGCCCTGTACCAAGAGACCCAGTACTTC.